Below are 15 T cell receptor beta chains sequenced from a single sample in a study of T-cell memory formation after mild COVID-19. A single record per CDR3 protein comes from TCRdb applying MiXCR to the 5' RACE reads. The sample has some 150,000 distinct CDR3 sequences; 6% are singletons. The sequencing input was PBMCs or a T cell subset sorted from them (not recorded which). These receptors all come from an adult woman who had mild COVID-19 (a few samples of this study predate the infection). Cell type and time point are not known.

This clonotype appeared many times. The chain carries TRBV5-1 and TRBJ2-1, with 11 positions matching TRBD2. Germline CDR1 SGHRS, CDR2 YFSETQ. The V segment lost 2 bases and the J segment 0 bases; nucleotides outside the gene matches: 7. This CDR3 contains 18 residues. The chain's CDR3 is CASSFFGTSGNSYNEQFF. Written as DNA, the CDR3 is TGCGCCAGCAGCTTTTTTGGGACTAGCGGAAACTCCTACAATGAGCAGTTCTTC.

A few counts support this clonotype. CDR3 nucleotide sequence: TGTGCCAGCAGTTTGATTCTAGCGTCAGATACGCAGTATTTT. This encodes CASSLILASDTQYF. This chain connects TRBV12-3 or TRBV12-4 to TRBJ2-3; D may be TRBD2 (6 bases). Between the trimmed V and J ends, which lost 3 bases and 4 bases, there was a span of 11 bases. This CDR3 is 14 amino acids long.

J is TRBJ1-1 and V is TRBV6-5; 12 positions agree with TRBD1. Unmatched junction bases numbered 14, after V lost 5 bases and J lost 7 bases. The CDR3 contains 17 residues. Looked up from germline, CDR1 is MNHEY and CDR2 is SVGAGI. CDR3 coding DNA: TGTGCCAGCAGTCCTAGATCTCCGGGACAGGGGGCAATTGAAGCTTTCTTT. Residues: CASSPRSPGQGAIEAFF.

This clonotype was seen at least ten times. The chain joins TRBV4-1 to TRBJ1-2, with D unresolved. Germline V gene sequence: CDR1 MGHRA, CDR2 YSYEKL. This CDR3 comprises 14 residues. The V end lost 8 bases, the J end lost 6 bases, and 19 bases lay between the germline ends. The CDR3: CASLKLGGRDGYTF. The CDR3 nucleotides are TGCGCCAGCCTGAAGTTAGGTGGGCGGGATGGCTACACCTTC.

This clonotype was seen at least ten times. The V and J genes are TRBV12-3 or TRBV12-4 and TRBJ2-3, with a tentative D call TRBD2 (5 bases). This CDR3 spans 13 amino acids. V lost 4 bases, J lost 7 bases, and 12 bases lay in between. The CDR3, as DNA: TGTGCCAGCAGTTGGTCCACGGGGAATACGCAGTATTTT. This translates into CASSWSTGNTQYF.

This clonotype occurred many times. This sequence joins TRBV12-3 or TRBV12-4 and TRBJ2-3, with 9 bases lining up with TRBD2. V lost 3 bases to trimming and J lost 6 bases; unmatched junction nucleotides: 13. This CDR3 has 17 residues. CDR3 sequence reads: CASSLALRSSGRDTQYF. CDR3 DNA: TGTGCCAGCAGTTTGGCTCTCCGTTCCAGCGGGAGGGATACGCAGTATTTT.

This clonotype has a handful of counts. The J gene is TRBJ2-3, the V gene TRBV5-1; 7 nucleotides line up with TRBD2. This CDR3 region has 16 residues. Germline CDR1 and CDR2: SGHRS and YFSETQ. Germline trimming cut 0 bases from V and 4 bases from J; bases unmatched to any gene: 8. CDR3 DNA: TGCGCCAGCAGCTTGGATGGGAGGGCCGTCTCAGATACGCAGTATTTT. The encoded protein is CASSLDGRAVSDTQYF. Full variable domain (outside the CDR3, taken from reference TRBV5-1 and TRBJ2-3): KAGVTQTPRYLIKTRGQQVTLSCSPISGHRSVSWYQQTPGQGLQFLFEYFSETQRNKGNFPGRFSGRQFSNSRSEMNVSTLELGDSALYLCASSLDGRAVSDTQYFGPGTRLTVL.

This clonotype was observed many times. The chain uses TRBV5-1 and TRBJ2-1, with a tentative D call TRBD2 (7 bases). There are 16 residues in the CDR3. Trimming pared 1 base from V and 4 bases from J, leaving 15 bases between. Germline loops: CDR1 SGHRS, CDR2 YFSETQ. CDR3 nucleotides: TGCGCCAGCAGCTTGAACGGGGGGCAAGCGTACAATGAGCAGTTCTTC. The encoded protein is CASSLNGGQAYNEQFF.

The rearrangement uses TRBV7-4 and TRBJ2-6; 10 bases match TRBD2. The ends lost 2 bases at V and 0 bases at J; junction bases unmatched: 19. CDR3 length: 23 amino acids. Per germline, CDR1 SGHVT and CDR2 SQSDAQ. CDR3: CASSLIKAWVGTSDYSGANVLTF. DNA for the CDR3: TGTGCCAGCAGCTTAATTAAGGCCTGGGTCGGGACTAGCGATTACTCTGGGGCCAACGTCCTGACTTTC.

This clonotype was counted at least ten times. The chain couples TRBV11-2 to TRBJ2-7, with TRBD1 as a possible D gene (5 bases). Germline assignment: CDR1 SGHAT and CDR2 FQNNGV. This CDR3 comprises 14 residues. The V end was cut by 7 bases, the J end by 5 bases, with 18 bases between. CDR3 sequence reads: CASTAYRYSNEQYF. CDR3 nucleotides: TGTGCCAGCACCGCTTACAGGTACAGCAACGAGCAGTACTTC.

Only a few counts were recorded for this clonotype. The CDR3 region has the DNA TGTGCCAGCAGCCGCCGGGACAGGGGGCTGAACTATGGCTACACCTTC. Amino acids: CASSRRDRGLNYGYTF. This chain uses TRBV3-1 with TRBJ1-2, with 12 bases identical to TRBD1. J was trimmed by 2 bases and V by 4 bases; bases with no gene match: 5. The CDR3 spans 16 residues. Germline-derived CDR1 and CDR2 are LGHDT and YNNKEL (reference sequence).

This clonotype was detected many times. J is TRBJ2-7 and V is TRBV7-9; 10 nucleotides agree with TRBD1. CDR3 length: 19 amino acids. With V trimmed by 7 bases and J by 0 bases, 18 bases remained unmatched. The germline V gene encodes CDR1 SEHNR and CDR2 FQNEAQ (reference sequence). The CDR3 DNA reads as TGTGCCAGCATACGACTCCGGGACAGGGGTCTAACGAGCTCCTACGAGCAGTACTTC. Its translation: CASIRLRDRGLTSSYEQYF.

The V gene is TRBV4-1, the J gene TRBJ1-1, with 7 bases that match TRBD1. This CDR3 contains 15 residues. Trimming removed 4 bases from V and 1 base from J; junction bases left unmatched: 6. The V gene's germline CDR1 is MGHRA and CDR2 YSYEKL. Written as DNA, the CDR3 is TGCGCCAGCAGCCGTTACAGGGGCAGGAACACTGAAGCTTTCTTT. Translating gives CASSRYRGRNTEAFF.

Many counts were recorded for this clonotype. The chain has TRBV6-5 and TRBJ1-1, with D perhaps TRBD1 (5 bases). Germline V gene sequence: CDR1 MNHEY, CDR2 SVGAGI. The CDR3 covers 13 residues. Trimming took 8 bases from V and 1 from J, leaving 11 bases between them. The CDR3 sequence is CASRGRQNTEAFF. CDR3 DNA sequence: TGTGCCAGCCGGGGACGGCAGAACACTGAAGCTTTCTTT.

The sample holds a few counts of this clonotype. This rearrangement joins TRBV28 to TRBJ1-5; unclear D gene. Trimming removed 5 bases at V and 7 bases at J, with 12 bases between. Germline V gives CDR1 MDHEN, CDR2 SYDVKM. This CDR3 region has 13 residues. As DNA, the CDR3 is TGTGCCAGCAGTCCCCACGGGGAGCAGCCCCAGCATTTT. It yields the protein CASSPHGEQPQHF.